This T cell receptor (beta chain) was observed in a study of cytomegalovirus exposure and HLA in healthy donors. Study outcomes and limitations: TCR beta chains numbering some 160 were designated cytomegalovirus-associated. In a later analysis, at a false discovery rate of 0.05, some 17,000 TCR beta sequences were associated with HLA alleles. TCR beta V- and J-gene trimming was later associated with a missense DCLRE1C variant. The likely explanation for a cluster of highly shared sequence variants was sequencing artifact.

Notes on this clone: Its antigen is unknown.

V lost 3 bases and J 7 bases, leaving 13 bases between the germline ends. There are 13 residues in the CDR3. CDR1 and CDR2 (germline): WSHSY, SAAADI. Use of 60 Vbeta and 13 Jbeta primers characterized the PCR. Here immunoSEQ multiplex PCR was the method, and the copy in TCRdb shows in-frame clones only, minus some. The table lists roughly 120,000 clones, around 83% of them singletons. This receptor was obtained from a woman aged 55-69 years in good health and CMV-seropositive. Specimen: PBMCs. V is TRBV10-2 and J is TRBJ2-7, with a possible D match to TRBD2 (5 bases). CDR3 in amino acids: CASSESLSGEQYF. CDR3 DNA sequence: TGCGCCAGCAGTGAATCGCTTTCGGGGGAGCAGTACTTC.